These 30 T cell receptor beta chains share one sample of origin, sequenced in a study of blood T cell repertoires in COVID-19. Sequencing was performed with immunoSEQ multiplex PCR; in TCRdb, only in-frame clones are kept and a portion is missing. The sample lists some 320,000 clones, about 87% occurring once. Sequencing was carried out using peripheral blood. The receptor set was obtained from a woman between 45 and 65 years old who had recovered from COVID-19.

The chain has TRBV6-5 and TRBJ2-3; D perhaps matches TRBD2 (6 bases). This CDR3 spans 15 amino acids. Deletions cut 1 base from V and 2 bases from J, with 10 bases between. The germline CDR1 and CDR2 sequences are MNHEY and SVGAGI. The CDR3 protein is CASSYYRDFTDTQYF. The CDR3 region has the DNA TGTGCCAGCAGTTACTACCGGGACTTCACAGATACGCAGTATTTT.

This chain uses TRBV10-1 with TRBJ2-7, with TRBD2 as a possible D gene (5 bases). This CDR3 has 15 residues. Trimming left V 3 bases short and J 4 bases short, with 16 bases between. Germline V gene lookup returns CDR1 WNHNN and CDR2 SYGVQD (reference sequence). CDR3 sequence reads: CASSDEDPLGYEQYF. The CDR3 DNA reads as TGCGCCAGCAGTGATGAGGACCCACTAGGGTACGAGCAGTACTTC.

The chain employs TRBV2 and TRBJ2-2; no reliable D call. The germline V and J ends were trimmed by 7 bases and 3 bases, with 9 bases remaining between them. Per germline, CDR1 SNHLY and CDR2 FYNNEI. The CDR3 contains 13 residues. DNA for the CDR3: TGTGCCAGCAATTACTACTACACCGGGGAGCTGTTTTTT. Its translation: CASNYYYTGELFF.

V is TRBV27 and J is TRBJ2-7; 8 bases align to TRBD1. V lost 1 base to trimming and J lost 5 bases; unmatched junction nucleotides: 10. This CDR3 has 16 amino acids. Germline-derived CDR1 and CDR2 are MNHEY and SMNVEV (reference sequence). CDR3 coding DNA: TGTGCCAGCAGTTTATTACGCGGGCAGGGGGCCGACGAGCAGTACTTC. It translates to CASSLLRGQGADEQYF.

This clone has more than one count but fewer than ten. The chain has TRBV7-2 and TRBJ2-7, with TRBD2 as a possible D gene (6 bases). Germline CDR1 and CDR2: SGHTA and FQGNSA. V was shortened by 8 bases and J by 6 bases, with 20 bases between the two germline ends. The CDR3 is 14 amino acids. The CDR3 bases are TGTGCCAGCGGCGCAAGCGGGCTAGCTGGCGAGCAGTACTTC. This encodes CASGASGLAGEQYF.

The chain couples TRBV28 to TRBJ1-3; no definite D call. Looked up from germline, CDR1 is MDHEN and CDR2 is SYDVKM. The CDR3 runs to 14 residues. Trimming stripped 7 bases from V and 1 base from J, with 11 bases between. The CDR3 sequence is CASIPQTSGNTIYF. The CDR3 coding sequence is TGTGCCAGCATCCCTCAAACTTCTGGAAACACCATATATTTT.

Here the CDR3 reads CASSHGRGYGYTF. In nucleotides, the CDR3 is TGTGCCAGCAGTCATGGAAGGGGCTATGGCTACACCTTC. The V and J genes are TRBV27 and TRBJ1-2; perhaps TRBD1 as D (5 bases). Germline loops: CDR1 MNHEY, CDR2 SMNVEV (reference sequence). This CDR3 has 13 residues. V was clipped by 5 bases and J by 4 bases, with 11 bases between them.

This rearrangement joins TRBV27 to TRBJ2-7; 10 nucleotides match TRBD1. With V trimmed by 6 bases and J by 4 bases, 6 bases remained unmatched. The CDR3 extends over 14 amino acids. CDR1 and CDR2 (germline): MNHEY, SMNVEV (reference sequence). CDR3 in amino acids: CASSQDRGPYEQYF. The CDR3 region has the DNA TGTGCCAGCAGCCAAGACAGGGGGCCTTACGAGCAGTACTTC.

This chain links TRBV24-1 with TRBJ2-1, with 9 positions matching TRBD2. Germline V lookup: CDR1 KGHDR, CDR2 SFDVKD. This CDR3 has 17 residues. Germline trimming cut 0 bases from V and 9 bases from J; bases unmatched to any gene: 11. Written as DNA, the CDR3 is TGTGCCACCAGTGATTTGCGGGTTAGCGGGGGCATGGGTGAGCAGTTCTTC. Residues: CATSDLRVSGGMGEQFF.

This chain links TRBV7-2 with TRBJ2-3, with 8 bases fitting TRBD1. Germline V CDR1 and CDR2: SGHTA, FQGNSA. The CDR3 covers 15 residues. V dropped 2 bases and J dropped 2; count of bases not matched to a gene: 3. CDR3 DNA sequence: TGTGCCAGCAGCTTAACAGGGGGGAACACAGATACGCAGTATTTT. This sequence encodes CASSLTGGNTDTQYF. Complete variable domain (other parts from reference TRBV7-2 and TRBJ2-3): GAGVSQSPSNKVTEKGKDVELRCDPISGHTALYWYRQSLGQGLEFLIYFQGNSAPDKSGLPSDRFSAERTGGSVSTLTIQRTQQEDSAVYLCASSLTGGNTDTQYFGPGTRLTVL.

The chain recombines TRBV5-1 with TRBJ2-1; 7 bases line up with TRBD1. The J segment lost 7 bases and the V segment lost 0 bases, leaving 4 bases of the junction unmatched. This CDR3 contains 14 residues. Germline V gene lookup returns CDR1 SGHRS and CDR2 YFSETQ. The CDR3 nucleotides are TGCGCCAGCAGCTTGGCGGCAGGGGGTAATGAGCAGTTCTTC. The encoded protein is CASSLAAGGNEQFF.

The gene calls are TRBV28 and TRBJ2-7; D is possibly TRBD1 (6 bases). CDR3 length equals 14 residues. Trimming pared 6 bases from V and 2 bases from J, leaving 14 bases between. The V gene's germline CDR1 is MDHEN and CDR2 SYDVKM. The CDR3 bases are TGTGCCAGCAGGACTTCAGGGGCGGCCTACGAGCAGTACTTC. This codes for CASRTSGAAYEQYF.

The CDR3: CASSQGDTYYGYTF. The CDR3 DNA is TGTGCCAGCAGCCAAGGGGACACTTACTATGGCTACACCTTC. V is TRBV3-1 (or the pseudogene TRBV3-2) and J is TRBJ1-2; D perhaps matches TRBD1 (6 bases). The length of the CDR3 is 14 residues. Per germline, CDR1 LGHDT and CDR2 YNNKEL (reference sequence). Trimming left V 1 base short and J 3 bases short, with 9 bases between.

The chain employs TRBV7-2 and TRBJ2-1, with D perhaps matching TRBD2 (6 bases). V was trimmed by 3 bases and J by 4 bases, leaving 7 bases between them. CDR3 length equals 13 residues. CDR1 is SGHTA and CDR2 is FQGNSA in the germline V gene. The CDR3: CASSLDYYNEQFF. For the CDR3, the DNA is TGTGCCAGCAGCTTGGACTATTACAATGAGCAGTTCTTC. Full variable domain (remainder filled in from reference TRBV7-2 and TRBJ2-1): GAGVSQSPSNKVTEKGKDVELRCDPISGHTALYWYRQSLGQGLEFLIYFQGNSAPDKSGLPSDRFSAERTGGSVSTLTIQRTQQEDSAVYLCASSLDYYNEQFFGPGTRLTVL.

The rearrangement uses TRBV9 and TRBJ2-3; 9 positions match TRBD1. CDR3 length equals 14 residues. Germline V lookup: CDR1 SGDLS, CDR2 YYNGEE. The ends lost 2 bases at V and 6 bases at J; junction bases unmatched: 4. CDR3 loop: CASSVGTGYDTQYF. CDR3 DNA: TGTGCCAGCAGCGTCGGGACAGGGTATGATACGCAGTATTTT.

The genes are TRBV29-1 and TRBJ2-1, with D unclear. Germline V gene sequence: CDR1 SQVTM, CDR2 ANQGSEA. There are 11 residues in the CDR3. The ends were cut back, 2 bases at V and 7 bases at J, with 6 bases in the middle. This CDR3 reads CSVEPYNEQFF. The DNA for the CDR3 is TGCAGCGTTGAACCGTATAATGAGCAGTTCTTC.

The CDR3 reads CSVGAPDKRNNEQFF. CDR3 coding DNA: TGCAGCGTAGGTGCCCCGGACAAGAGGAACAATGAGCAGTTCTTC. V is TRBV29-1 and J is TRBJ2-1; tentatively, D is TRBD1 (5 bases). The CDR3 contains 15 residues. Trimming removed 6 bases from V and 5 bases from J, with 20 bases in between. Germline V gives CDR1 SQVTM, CDR2 ANQGSEA.

This chain connects TRBV19 to TRBJ1-5; D may be TRBD1 (5 bases). Trimming took off 1 base at V and 4 bases at J, with 8 bases between the two ends. Germline CDR1 reads LNHDA; CDR2 reads SQIVND (reference sequence). This CDR3 spans 14 amino acids. CDR3 sequence: CASSIARGNQPQHF. As DNA, the CDR3 is TGTGCCAGTAGTATAGCCCGGGGGAATCAGCCCCAGCATTTT. Full variable domain (missing parts from reference TRBV19 and TRBJ1-5): DGGITQSPKYLFRKEGQNVTLSCEQNLNHDAMYWYRQDPGQGLRLIYYSQIVNDFQKGDIAEGYSVSREKKESFPLTVTSAQKNPTAFYLCASSIARGNQPQHFGDGTRLSIL.

This clone came up once. The J gene is TRBJ2-3, the V gene TRBV28, with 11 bases that match TRBD2. This CDR3 has 20 residues. The J segment lost 1 base and the V segment lost 5 bases, leaving 17 bases of the junction unmatched. Germline CDR1 reads MDHEN; CDR2 reads SYDVKM. CDR3 in DNA: TGTGCCAGCAGTGTCAGGAGGTATCAACTAGCGGGGGACCGCACAGATACGCAGTATTTT. Encoded protein: CASSVRRYQLAGDRTDTQYF. The variable domain in full, with the rest retrieved from reference TRBV28 and TRBJ2-3, is DVKVTQSSRYLVKRTGEKVFLECVQDMDHENMFWYRQDPGLGLRLIYFSYDVKMKEKGDIPEGYSVSREKKERFSLILESASTNQTSMYLCASSVRRYQLAGDRTDTQYFGPGTRLTVL.

The chain links TRBV2 to TRBJ2-2; TRBD1 aligns across 10 bases. CDR1 is SNHLY and CDR2 is FYNNEI in the germline V gene. The CDR3 sequence is 17 residues long. Trimming cost V 2 bases and J 0 bases; bases outside gene matches: 3. CDR3 residues: CASSERTGGSNTGELFF. Here the CDR3 DNA reads TGTGCCAGCAGTGAAAGGACAGGGGGTTCGAACACCGGGGAGCTGTTTTTT.

Details on this clone: Other DNA sequences in this sample translate to the same CDR3. The V call is TRBV4-2, the J call TRBJ2-3, with 12 nucleotides matching TRBD2. With V trimmed by 2 bases and J by 4 bases, 4 bases remained unmatched. From germline, CDR1 is LGHNA and CDR2 YNFKEQ. The CDR3 is 16 residues long. The CDR3 sequence: CASSQRLAGEADTQYF. In DNA, the CDR3 is TGTGCCAGCAGCCAACGACTAGCGGGAGAAGCAGATACGCAGTATTTT.

The chain is built from TRBV2 and TRBJ2-1, with 11 bases lining up with TRBD2. Looked up from germline, CDR1 is SNHLY and CDR2 is FYNNEI. The length of the CDR3 is 17 residues. Trimming took 4 bases from V and 8 from J; bases not matched to a gene: 13. CDR3 residues: CASSVGGLAEELYEQFF. The CDR3 DNA reads as TGTGCCAGCAGTGTGGGGGGACTAGCGGAGGAGCTCTATGAGCAGTTCTTC.

The chain recombines TRBV28 with TRBJ2-3, with a possible D match to TRBD2 (6 bases). Trimming removed 2 bases at V and 7 bases at J, with 16 bases between. The CDR3 covers 15 residues. The germline gives CDR1 MDHEN, CDR2 SYDVKM. The CDR3 is CASSLGGVGGNTQYF. CDR3 nucleotide sequence: TGTGCCAGCAGTTTAGGGGGAGTGGGGGGAAATACGCAGTATTTT.

The chain combines TRBV5-1 with TRBJ1-1, with 9 bases lining up with TRBD1. The germline CDR1 and CDR2 sequences are SGHRS and YFSETQ. This CDR3 is 16 amino acids long. The ends lost 0 bases at V and 6 bases at J; junction bases unmatched: 9. The CDR3 reads CASSLDRGRGLAEAFF. CDR3 nucleotide sequence: TGCGCCAGCAGCTTGGACAGGGGGCGGGGGCTGGCTGAAGCTTTCTTT.

The CDR3, as DNA: TGTGCCACCAGTGGCCCACAGGGTTCGAAGGCCAACGTCCTGACTTTC. As protein: CATSGPQGSKANVLTF. V gene TRBV24-1 combines with J gene TRBJ2-6; a weak D match, TRBD1 (6 bases). Germline V gives CDR1 KGHDR, CDR2 SFDVKD. Deletions cut 5 bases from V and 6 bases from J, with 16 bases between. The CDR3 has 16 amino acids.

The rearrangement joins TRBV9 to TRBJ1-1; 7 bases are a match to TRBD1. Germline CDR1 is SGDLS and CDR2 is YYNGEE. Unmatched junction bases numbered 9, after V lost 3 bases and J lost 4 bases. The CDR3 is 15 amino acids. CDR3 DNA sequence: TGTGCCAGCAGCGCCACCCTCGGGACAGCCACTGAAGCTTTCTTT. Translation: CASSATLGTATEAFF.

The chain recombines TRBV28 with TRBJ1-4; possibly TRBD1 for D (5 bases). V shed 9 bases and J shed 5 bases, with 16 bases lying between them. This CDR3 is 14 amino acids long. In germline, CDR1 is MDHEN, CDR2 SYDVKM. CDR3 nucleotide sequence: TGTGCCAGTACCCCAGGGAGGGCAAATGAAAAACTGTTTTTT. Translated: CASTPGRANEKLFF.

The sample holds one count of this clone. The genes are TRBV6-5 and TRBJ1-4; 7 nucleotides match TRBD1. Germline V gives CDR1 MNHEY, CDR2 SVGAGI. The CDR3 sequence is 13 residues long. Trimming took 7 bases from V and 4 from J; bases not matched to a gene: 3. CDR3 sequence reads: CASKDRFNEKLFF. The CDR3 DNA sequence: TGTGCCAGCAAGGACAGGTTTAATGAAAAACTGTTTTTT.

J is TRBJ1-1 and V is TRBV6-8, with TRBD1 identical over 7 bases. Germline V gene sequence: CDR1 MNHGY, CDR2 SAAAGT. CDR3 size: 15 residues. V lost 4 bases, J lost 2 bases, and 7 bases stayed unmatched. CDR3 DNA sequence: TGTGCCAGCAGTTCCCAGGGGACAGCCAACACTGAAGCTTTCTTT. Amino acids: CASSSQGTANTEAFF.

The rearrangement joins TRBV5-6 to TRBJ2-2, with 11 bases aligning to TRBD2. Germline lookup yields CDR1 SGHDT and CDR2 YYEEEE. The CDR3 totals 16 residues. Unmatched junction bases numbered 6, after V lost 7 bases and J lost 1 base. CDR3: CASLGLAGLNTGELFF. CDR3 coding DNA: TGTGCCAGCCTTGGACTAGCGGGTTTGAACACCGGGGAGCTGTTTTTT.